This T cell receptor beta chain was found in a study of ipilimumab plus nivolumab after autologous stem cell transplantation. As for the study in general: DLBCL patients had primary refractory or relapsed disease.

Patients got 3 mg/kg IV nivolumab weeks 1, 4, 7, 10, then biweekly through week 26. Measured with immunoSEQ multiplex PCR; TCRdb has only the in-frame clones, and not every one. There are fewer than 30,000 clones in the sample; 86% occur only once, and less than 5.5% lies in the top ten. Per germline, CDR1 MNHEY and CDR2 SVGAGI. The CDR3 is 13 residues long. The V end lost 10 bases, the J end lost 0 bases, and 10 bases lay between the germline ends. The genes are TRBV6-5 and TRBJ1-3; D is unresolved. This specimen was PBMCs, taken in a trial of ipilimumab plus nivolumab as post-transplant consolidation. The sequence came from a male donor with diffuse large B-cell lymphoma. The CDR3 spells CATGRPSGNTIYF. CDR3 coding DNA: TGTGCCACCGGGCGACCCTCTGGAAACACCATATATTTT.